This T cell receptor (beta chain) was profiled in a study of blood T cell repertoires in COVID-19 (dated by TCRdb to the early 2020s). At the level of the whole study: Samples from collaborators originated in the United States, Italy and Spain and spanned both the acute and convalescent phases of COVID-19. The material from the prospective study consisted of cDNA or gDNA derived from T cells, B-cell-depleted T cells, or PBMCs. The dataset comprised deeply sampled blood TCRbeta repertoires from subjects exposed to, actively infected with, or recovered from COVID-19. The repertoires were made available in a free public database intended to serve as a resource for research on the immune response to SARS-CoV-2. Samples came from the ongoing ImmuneRACE study (first 160 participants) plus 1,254 subjects from 6 global collaborators. Nearly every sample came with metadata listing a de-identified subject ID, COVID-19 status, age in years and sex. HLA class I and class II types, where available, came from metadata supplied by the sample provider rather than from assay-based typing. Paper-wide results and their limitations: Clinical and demographic metadata were provided uncurated, with the amount varying by source and participant.

TCRbeta CDR3 regions were amplified from genomic DNA by means of the immunoSEQ Assay, a bias-controlled multiplex PCR. The study's processing was this. Within the assay, amplification of reference gene primers was used to estimate how many nucleated cells each sample contained. To quantify the absolute abundance of each unique TCRbeta CDR3 rearrangement, sequence reads were collapsed and filtered. For each sample, productive Simpson clonality was calculated by taking the square root of Simpson's diversity index across productive rearrangements. TCRdb mirrors the immuneACCESS table, restricted to in-frame sequences. Some clones are absent from its copies; in checked studies, under half trace to an unresolved V gene, and the reason for the others is unknown. V, J and clone size are those of that table, while D and trimming were read from the DNA. The sample table contains about 280,000 clones; only one count was recorded for around nine tenths of them. The biggest ten clones account for approximately 11% of the sample.

One collaborating source in Seattle enrolled patients while the patients were actively infected and followed the patients over time throughout the course of disease. Whole blood was collected in K2EDTA tubes by collaborating institutions according to the institutions' own protocols. For TCRbeta analysis, collaborator samples were shipped as frozen whole blood, as isolated PBMCs, or as DNA extracted from either sample type. Notes on this clone: Its antigen has not been determined. No base qualities exist here, and no much larger clone lies one base off it.

CDR1 SGHRS and CDR2 YFSETQ are derived from the germline V gene. Trimming at the junction amounts to 6 bases on V and 7 bases on J, and the germline ends lie 17 bases apart. The CDR3 has 14 amino acids, counting the end cysteine and phenylalanine. Just CDR3 DNA is preserved here, 42 bases in frame from base 1. The sequence came from a woman aged 25 to 39 with COVID-19, enrolled during active disease. Sequenced material: peripheral blood. Recombination linked TRBV5-1 to TRBJ2-1; a weak D assignment points to TRBD2 (6 bases agree). The DNA sequence is TGCGCCAGCACCCGAGGTGAGGGGAGGAATGAGCAGTTCTTC. Translated, this gives CASTRGEGRNEQFF.